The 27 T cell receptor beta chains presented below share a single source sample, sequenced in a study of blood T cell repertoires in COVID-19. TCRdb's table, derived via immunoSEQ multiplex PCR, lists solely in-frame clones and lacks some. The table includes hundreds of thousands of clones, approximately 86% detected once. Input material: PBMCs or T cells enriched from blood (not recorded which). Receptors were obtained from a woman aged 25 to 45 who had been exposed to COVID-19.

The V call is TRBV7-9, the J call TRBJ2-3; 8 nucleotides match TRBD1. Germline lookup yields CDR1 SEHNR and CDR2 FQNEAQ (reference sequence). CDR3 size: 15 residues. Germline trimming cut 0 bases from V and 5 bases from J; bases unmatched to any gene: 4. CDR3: CASSLAPGGGDTQYF. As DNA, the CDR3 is TGTGCCAGCAGCTTAGCCCCAGGGGGCGGAGATACGCAGTATTTT.

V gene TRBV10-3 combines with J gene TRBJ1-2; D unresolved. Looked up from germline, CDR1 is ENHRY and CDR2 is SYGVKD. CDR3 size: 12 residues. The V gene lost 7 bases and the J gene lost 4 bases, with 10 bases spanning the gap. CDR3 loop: CAITRSGYGYTF. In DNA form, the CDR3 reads TGTGCCATCACAAGGAGCGGCTATGGCTACACCTTC.

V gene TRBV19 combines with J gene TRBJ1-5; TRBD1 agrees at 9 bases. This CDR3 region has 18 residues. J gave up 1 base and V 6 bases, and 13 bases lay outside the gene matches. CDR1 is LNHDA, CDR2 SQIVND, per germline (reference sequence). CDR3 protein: CASSPPGTGSISNQPQHF. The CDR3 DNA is TGTGCCAGTAGCCCTCCAGGGACAGGGTCGATAAGCAATCAGCCCCAGCATTTT.

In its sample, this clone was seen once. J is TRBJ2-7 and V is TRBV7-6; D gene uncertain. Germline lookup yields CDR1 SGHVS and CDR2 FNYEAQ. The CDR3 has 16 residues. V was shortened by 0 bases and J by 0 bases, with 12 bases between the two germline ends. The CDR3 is CASSLAADYSSYEQYF. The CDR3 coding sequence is TGTGCCAGCAGCTTAGCTGCCGATTATAGCTCCTACGAGCAGTACTTC.

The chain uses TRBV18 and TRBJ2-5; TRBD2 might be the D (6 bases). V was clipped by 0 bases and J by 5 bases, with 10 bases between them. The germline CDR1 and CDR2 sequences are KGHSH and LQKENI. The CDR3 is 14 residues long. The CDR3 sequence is CASSPPTGRETQYF. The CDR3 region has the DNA TGTGCCAGCTCACCACCGACGGGGAGGGAGACCCAGTACTTC.

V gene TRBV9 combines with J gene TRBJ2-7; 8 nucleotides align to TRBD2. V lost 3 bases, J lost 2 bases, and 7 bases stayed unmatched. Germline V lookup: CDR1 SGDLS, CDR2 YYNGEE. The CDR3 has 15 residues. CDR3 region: CASSAGGVPTYEQYF. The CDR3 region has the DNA TGTGCCAGCAGCGCCGGGGGGGTCCCTACCTACGAGCAGTACTTC.

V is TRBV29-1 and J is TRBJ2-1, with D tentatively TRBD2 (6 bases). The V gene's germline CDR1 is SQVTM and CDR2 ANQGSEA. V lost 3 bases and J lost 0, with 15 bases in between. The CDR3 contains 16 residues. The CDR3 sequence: CSVDSGLRSSYNEQFF. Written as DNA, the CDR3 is TGCAGCGTTGACTCGGGACTGAGGAGCTCCTACAATGAGCAGTTCTTC.

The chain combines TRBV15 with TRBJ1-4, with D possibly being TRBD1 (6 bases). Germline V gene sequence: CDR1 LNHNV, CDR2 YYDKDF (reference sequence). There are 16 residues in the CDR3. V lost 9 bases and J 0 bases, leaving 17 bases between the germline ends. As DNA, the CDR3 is TGTGCCACACCGGGACATGACTCAGCAACTAATGAAAAACTGTTTTTT. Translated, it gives CATPGHDSATNEKLFF.

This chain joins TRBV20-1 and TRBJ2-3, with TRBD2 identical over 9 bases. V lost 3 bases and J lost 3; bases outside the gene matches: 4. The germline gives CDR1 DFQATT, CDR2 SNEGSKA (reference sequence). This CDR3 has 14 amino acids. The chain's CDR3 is CSASWAGGTDTQYF. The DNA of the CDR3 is TGCAGTGCTAGTTGGGCGGGGGGGACAGATACGCAGTATTTT.

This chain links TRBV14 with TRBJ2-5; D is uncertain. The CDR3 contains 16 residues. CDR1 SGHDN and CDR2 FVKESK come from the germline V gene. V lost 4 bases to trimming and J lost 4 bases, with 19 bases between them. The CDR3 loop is CASSLLGSSTGETQYF. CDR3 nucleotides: TGTGCCAGCAGCCTTCTAGGATCGTCCACCGGAGAGACCCAGTACTTC.

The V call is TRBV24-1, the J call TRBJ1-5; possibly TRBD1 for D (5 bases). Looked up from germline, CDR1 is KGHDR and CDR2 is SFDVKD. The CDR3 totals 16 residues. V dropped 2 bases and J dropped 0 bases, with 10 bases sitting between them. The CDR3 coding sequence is TGTGCCACCAGTGATTCGCCCGACAGTAGCAATCAGCCCCAGCATTTT. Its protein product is CATSDSPDSSNQPQHF.

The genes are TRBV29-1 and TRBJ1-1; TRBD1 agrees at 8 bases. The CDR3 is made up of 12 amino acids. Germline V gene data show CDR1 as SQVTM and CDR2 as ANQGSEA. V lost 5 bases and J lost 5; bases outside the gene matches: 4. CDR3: CSVSTGETEAFF. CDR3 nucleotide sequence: TGCAGCGTTTCGACAGGGGAAACTGAAGCTTTCTTT.

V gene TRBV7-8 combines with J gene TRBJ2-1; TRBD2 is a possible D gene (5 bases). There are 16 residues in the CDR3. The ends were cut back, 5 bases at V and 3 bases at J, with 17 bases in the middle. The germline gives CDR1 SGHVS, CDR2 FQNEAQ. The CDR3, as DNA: TGTGCCAGCAGCCCACCTTGGGGAGACTACTACAATGAGCAGTTCTTC. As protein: CASSPPWGDYYNEQFF.

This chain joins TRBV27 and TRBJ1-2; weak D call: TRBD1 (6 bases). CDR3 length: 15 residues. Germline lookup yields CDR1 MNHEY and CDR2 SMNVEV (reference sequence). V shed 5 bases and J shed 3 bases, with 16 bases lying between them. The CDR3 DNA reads TGTGCCAGCAGTCCGACCAGGGGATTTGACTATGGCTACACCTTC. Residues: CASSPTRGFDYGYTF.

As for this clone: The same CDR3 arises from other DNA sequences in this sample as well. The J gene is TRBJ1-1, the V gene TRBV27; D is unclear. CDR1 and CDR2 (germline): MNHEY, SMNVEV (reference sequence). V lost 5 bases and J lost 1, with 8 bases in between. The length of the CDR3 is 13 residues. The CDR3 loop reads CASSLRGNTEAFF. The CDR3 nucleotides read TGTGCCAGCAGTCTCCGGGGGAACACTGAAGCTTTCTTT.

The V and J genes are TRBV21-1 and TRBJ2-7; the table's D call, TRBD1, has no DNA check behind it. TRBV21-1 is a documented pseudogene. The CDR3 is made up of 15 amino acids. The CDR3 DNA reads TGTGCCAGCCCCGTAGAACTGACAGGTTCGGGGGAGCAGTACTTC. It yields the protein CASPVELTGSGEQYF.

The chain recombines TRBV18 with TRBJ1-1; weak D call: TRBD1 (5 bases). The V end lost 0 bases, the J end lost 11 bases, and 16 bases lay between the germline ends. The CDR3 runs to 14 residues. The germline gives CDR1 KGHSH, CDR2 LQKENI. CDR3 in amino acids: CASSPPAGTMRAFF. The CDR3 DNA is TGTGCCAGCTCACCACCGGCCGGGACTATGAGGGCTTTCTTT.

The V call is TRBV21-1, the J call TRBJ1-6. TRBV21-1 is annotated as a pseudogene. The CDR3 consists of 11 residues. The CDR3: CASGPRAPLHF. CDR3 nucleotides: TGTGCCAGTGGGCCGCGGGCACCCCTCCACTTT.

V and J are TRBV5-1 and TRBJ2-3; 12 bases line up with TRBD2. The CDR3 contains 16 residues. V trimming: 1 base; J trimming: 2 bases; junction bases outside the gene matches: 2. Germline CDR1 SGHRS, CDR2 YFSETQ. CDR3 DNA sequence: TGCGCCAGCAGCTTGTCTAGCGGGGGGGCCACAGATACGCAGTATTTT. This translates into CASSLSSGGATDTQYF.

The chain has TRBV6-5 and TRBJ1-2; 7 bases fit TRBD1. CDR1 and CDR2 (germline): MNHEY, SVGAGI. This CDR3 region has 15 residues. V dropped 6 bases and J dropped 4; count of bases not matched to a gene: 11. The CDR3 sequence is CASRYIRGTVYGYTF. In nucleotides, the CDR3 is TGTGCCAGCAGATATATACGAGGGACAGTCTATGGCTACACCTTC.

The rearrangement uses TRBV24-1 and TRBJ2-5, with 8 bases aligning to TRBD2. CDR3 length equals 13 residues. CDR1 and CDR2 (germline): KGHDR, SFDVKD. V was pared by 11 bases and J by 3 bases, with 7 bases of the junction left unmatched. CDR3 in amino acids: CASAGTSKETQYF. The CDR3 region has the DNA TGTGCCAGCGCCGGGACTAGTAAAGAGACCCAGTACTTC.

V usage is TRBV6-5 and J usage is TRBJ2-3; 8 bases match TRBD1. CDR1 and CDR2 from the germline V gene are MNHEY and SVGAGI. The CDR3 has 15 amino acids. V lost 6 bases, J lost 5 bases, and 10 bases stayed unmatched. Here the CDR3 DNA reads TGTGCCAGCAGCGTTTTTCAGGGGGCAGGAGATACGCAGTATTTT. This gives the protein CASSVFQGAGDTQYF.

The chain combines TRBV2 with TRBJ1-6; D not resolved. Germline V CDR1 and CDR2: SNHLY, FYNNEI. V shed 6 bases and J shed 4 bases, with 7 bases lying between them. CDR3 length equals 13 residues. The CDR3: CASSLDYNSPLHF. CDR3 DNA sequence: TGTGCCAGCAGCCTAGATTATAATTCACCCCTCCACTTT. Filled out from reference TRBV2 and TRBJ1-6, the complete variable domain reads EPEVTQTPSHQVTQMGQEVILRCVPISNHLYFYWYRQILGQKVEFLVSFYNNEISEKSEIFDDQFSVERPDGSNFTLKIRSTKLEDSAMYFCASSLDYNSPLHFGNGTRLTVT.

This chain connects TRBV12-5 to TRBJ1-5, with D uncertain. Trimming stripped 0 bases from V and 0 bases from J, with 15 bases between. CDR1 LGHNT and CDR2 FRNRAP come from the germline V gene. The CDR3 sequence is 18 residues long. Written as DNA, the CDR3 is TGTGCTAGTGGTTTGGTACTCGGCGGGCCTTATAGCAATCAGCCCCAGCATTTT. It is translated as CASGLVLGGPYSNQPQHF.

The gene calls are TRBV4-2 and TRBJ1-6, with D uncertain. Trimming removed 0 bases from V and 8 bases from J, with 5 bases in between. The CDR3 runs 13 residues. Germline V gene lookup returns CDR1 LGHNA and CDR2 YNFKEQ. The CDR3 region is CASSQDSDSPLHF. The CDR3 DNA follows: TGTGCCAGCAGCCAAGATTCGGATTCACCCCTCCACTTT.

The DNA of the CDR3 is TGTGCCAGCAGCTTAGGGGGACAGGGAGACTATGGCTACACCTTC. It encodes CASSLGGQGDYGYTF. V and J are TRBV7-2 and TRBJ1-2; 9 bases are a match to TRBD1. Germline CDR1 reads SGHTA; CDR2 reads FQGNSA. CDR3 length equals 15 residues. The ends lost 1 base at V and 3 bases at J; junction bases unmatched: 3.

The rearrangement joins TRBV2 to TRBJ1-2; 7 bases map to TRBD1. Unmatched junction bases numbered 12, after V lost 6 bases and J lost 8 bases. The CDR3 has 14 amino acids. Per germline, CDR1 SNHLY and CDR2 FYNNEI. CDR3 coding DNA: TGTGCCAGCAGGGTACAGGGGCTGACGGAGGGCTACACCTTC. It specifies CASRVQGLTEGYTF.